This TCR beta chain is drawn from a study of blood T cell repertoires in COVID-19. The wider study: Samples of COVID-19 (acute and convalescent) were obtained from the United States, Italy and Spain.

The V end lost 2 bases, the J end lost 0 bases, and 10 bases lay between the germline ends. The CDR3 consists of 15 residues. Germline assignment: CDR1 MNHNS and CDR2 SASEGT. This clone was observed a single time. Measured with immunoSEQ multiplex PCR; TCRdb has only the in-frame clones, and not every one. This table has about 250,000 clones, over 70% appearing once. The TCR comes from an elderly woman with acute or convalescent COVID-19. Sequencing was carried out using peripheral blood. The genes are TRBV6-1 and TRBJ1-1, with D unclear. CDR3 nucleotides: TGTGCCAGCAGTGAACAAAAGAACATGAACACTGAAGCTTTCTTT. Translating gives CASSEQKNMNTEAFF.